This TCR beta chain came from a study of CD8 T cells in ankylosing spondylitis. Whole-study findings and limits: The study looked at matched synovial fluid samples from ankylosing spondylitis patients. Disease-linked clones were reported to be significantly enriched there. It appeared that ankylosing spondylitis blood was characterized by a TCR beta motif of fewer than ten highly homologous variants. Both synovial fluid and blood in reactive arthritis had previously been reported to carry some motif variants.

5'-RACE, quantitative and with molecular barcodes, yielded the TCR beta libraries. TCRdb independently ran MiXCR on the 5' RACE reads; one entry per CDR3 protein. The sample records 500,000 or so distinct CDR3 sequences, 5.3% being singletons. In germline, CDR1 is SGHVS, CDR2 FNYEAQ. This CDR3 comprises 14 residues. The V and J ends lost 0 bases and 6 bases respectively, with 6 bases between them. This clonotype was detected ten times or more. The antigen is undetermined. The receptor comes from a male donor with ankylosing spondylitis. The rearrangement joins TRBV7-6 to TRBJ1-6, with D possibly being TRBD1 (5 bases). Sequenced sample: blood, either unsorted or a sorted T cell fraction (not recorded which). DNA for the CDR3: TGTGCCAGCAGCTTAGCGCAGGGTAATTCACCCCTCCACTTT. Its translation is CASSLAQGNSPLHF.